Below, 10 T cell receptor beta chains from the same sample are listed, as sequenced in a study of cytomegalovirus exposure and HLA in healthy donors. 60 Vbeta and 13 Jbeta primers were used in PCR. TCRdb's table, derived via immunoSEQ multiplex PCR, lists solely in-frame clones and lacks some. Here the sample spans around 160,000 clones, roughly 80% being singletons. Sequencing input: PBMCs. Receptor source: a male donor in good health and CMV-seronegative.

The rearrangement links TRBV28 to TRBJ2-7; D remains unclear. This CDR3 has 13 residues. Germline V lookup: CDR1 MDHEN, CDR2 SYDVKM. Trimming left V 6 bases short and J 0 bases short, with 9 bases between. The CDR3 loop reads CASRPSVSYEQYF. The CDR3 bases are TGTGCCAGCAGACCGTCGGTCTCCTACGAGCAGTACTTC.

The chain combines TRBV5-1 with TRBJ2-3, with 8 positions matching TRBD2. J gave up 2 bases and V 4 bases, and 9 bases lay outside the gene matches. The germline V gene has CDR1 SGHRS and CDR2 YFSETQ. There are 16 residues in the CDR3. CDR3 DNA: TGCGCCAGCAGCCCTTTACTAGCGGCCTACACAGATACGCAGTATTTT. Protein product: CASSPLLAAYTDTQYF.

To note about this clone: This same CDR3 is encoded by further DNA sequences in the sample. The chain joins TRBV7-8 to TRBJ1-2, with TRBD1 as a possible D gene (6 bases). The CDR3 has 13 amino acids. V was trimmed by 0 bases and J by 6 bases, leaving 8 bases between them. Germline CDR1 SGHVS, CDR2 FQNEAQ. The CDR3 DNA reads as TGTGCCAGCAGCTTAGCAGCAGGGGATGGCTACACCTTC. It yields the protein CASSLAAGDGYTF.

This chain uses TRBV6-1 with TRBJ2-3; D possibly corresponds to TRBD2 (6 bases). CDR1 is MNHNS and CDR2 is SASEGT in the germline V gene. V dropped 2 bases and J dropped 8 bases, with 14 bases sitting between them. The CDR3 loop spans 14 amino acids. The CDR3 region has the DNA TGTGCCAGCAGTGAAATAGCGGCGCAGGGTACGCAGTATTTT. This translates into CASSEIAAQGTQYF.

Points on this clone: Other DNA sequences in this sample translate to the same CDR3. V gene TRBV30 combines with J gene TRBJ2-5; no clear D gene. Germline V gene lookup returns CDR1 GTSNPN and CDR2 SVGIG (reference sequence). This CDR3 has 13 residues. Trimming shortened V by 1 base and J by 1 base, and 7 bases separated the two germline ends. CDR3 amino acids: CAWSGGLQETQYF. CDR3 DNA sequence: TGTGCCTGGAGTGGAGGCCTCCAAGAGACCCAGTACTTC.

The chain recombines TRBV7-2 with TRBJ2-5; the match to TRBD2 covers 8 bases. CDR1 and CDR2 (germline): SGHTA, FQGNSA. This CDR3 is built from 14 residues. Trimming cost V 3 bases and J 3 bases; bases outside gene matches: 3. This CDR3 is CASSFSGTKETQYF. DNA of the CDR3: TGTGCCAGCAGCTTTAGCGGGACTAAAGAGACCCAGTACTTC.

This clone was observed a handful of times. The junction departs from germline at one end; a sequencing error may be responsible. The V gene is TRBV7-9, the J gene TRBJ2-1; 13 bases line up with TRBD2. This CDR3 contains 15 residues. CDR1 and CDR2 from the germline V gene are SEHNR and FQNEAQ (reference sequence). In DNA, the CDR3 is TGTGCCAGCACCTTACTAGCGGGGGGGTCTAATGAGCAGTTCTTC. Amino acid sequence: CASTLLAGGSNEQFF.

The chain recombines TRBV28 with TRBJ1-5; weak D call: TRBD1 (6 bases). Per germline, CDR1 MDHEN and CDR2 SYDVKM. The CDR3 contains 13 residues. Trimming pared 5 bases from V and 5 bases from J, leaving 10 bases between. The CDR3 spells CASSQGRHQPQHF. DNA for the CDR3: TGTGCCAGCAGTCAGGGGCGCCATCAGCCCCAGCATTTT.

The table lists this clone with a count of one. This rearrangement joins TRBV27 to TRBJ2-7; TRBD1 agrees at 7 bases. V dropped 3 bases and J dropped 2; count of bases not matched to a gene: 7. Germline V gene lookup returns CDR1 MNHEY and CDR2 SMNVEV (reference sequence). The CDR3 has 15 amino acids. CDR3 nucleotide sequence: TGTGCCAGCAGTTTGGGCAGGGGGTCCACCTACGAGCAGTACTTC. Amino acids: CASSLGRGSTYEQYF.

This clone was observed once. CDR3: CASSLGTAYGYTF. DNA for the CDR3: TGTGCCAGCAGCTTGGGGACAGCCTATGGCTACACCTTC. V and J are TRBV5-5 and TRBJ1-2, with a possible D match to TRBD1 (6 bases). The CDR3 runs to 13 residues. Trimming cost V 0 bases and J 4 bases, with 7 bases left between them. Germline values: CDR1 SGHKS, CDR2 YYEKEE (reference sequence).